The 8 T cell receptor beta chains in this list originate from one sample, sequenced in a study of shared clonotypes between healthy human individuals. Sequencing was performed with immunoSEQ multiplex PCR; in TCRdb, only in-frame clones are kept and a portion is missing. The sample lists roughly 850,000 clones; 90% to 97% were seen once. The naive CD8 fraction comprised CD45RO-negative cells positively selected for CCR7 and excluded terminally differentiated effector memory CD45RA+ cells. Sample: naive CD8+ T cells sorted from blood. The source is a man aged 30 to 39 in good health.

The chain joins TRBV7-9 to TRBJ2-1; the match to TRBD1 covers 7 bases. Germline loops: CDR1 SEHNR, CDR2 FQNEAQ (reference sequence). V shed 1 base and J 5 bases; nucleotides not matched to a gene: 5. The CDR3 runs 15 residues. For the CDR3, the DNA is TGTGCCAGCAGCTTAGGGGACAGCGAGAACAATGAGCAGTTCTTC. Translated, it gives CASSLGDSENNEQFF.

This chain links TRBV4-3 with TRBJ2-5; TRBD2 aligns across 11 bases. The CDR3 runs to 17 residues. Germline V CDR1 and CDR2: LGHNA, YSLEER. V lost 5 bases to trimming and J lost 2 bases; unmatched junction nucleotides: 10. This chain's CDR3 is CASSFRAGLAEQETQYF. The CDR3, as DNA: TGCGCCAGCAGCTTCCGCGCGGGACTAGCGGAGCAAGAGACCCAGTACTTC.

The J gene is TRBJ2-3, the V gene TRBV5-1; TRBD2 matches 10 bases. Per germline, CDR1 SGHRS and CDR2 YFSETQ. The V gene end was trimmed by 3 bases and the J gene end by 0 bases; junction bases not matched to a gene: 7. The CDR3 is made up of 17 amino acids. The CDR3 reads CASSWGPAGGSTDTQYF. The DNA for the CDR3 is TGCGCCAGCAGCTGGGGTCCAGCGGGAGGGAGCACAGATACGCAGTATTTT.

The V call is TRBV15, the J call TRBJ2-1, with D possibly being TRBD1 or TRBD2 (5 bases each). The germline gives CDR1 LNHNV, CDR2 YYDKDF (reference sequence). Trimming removed 4 bases from V and 3 bases from J, with 16 bases in between. The CDR3 is 16 residues long. CDR3 nucleotides: TGTGCCACCAGCATTAAAAGGGGAGTGGGCTACAATGAGCAGTTCTTC. It specifies CATSIKRGVGYNEQFF.

This chain uses TRBV14 with TRBJ2-3, with 9 positions matching TRBD1. V shed 0 bases, J shed 4 bases, and the junction held 5 bases outside the gene matches. The germline V gene encodes CDR1 SGHDN and CDR2 FVKESK. This CDR3 is 16 amino acids long. The CDR3 bases are TGTGCCAGCAGCCAAGAGGGACAGGGTAACCCAGATACGCAGTATTTT. Translating gives CASSQEGQGNPDTQYF.

V and J are TRBV7-9 and TRBJ2-1; D is uncertain. Trimming removed 4 bases at V and 4 bases at J, with 14 bases between. This CDR3 has 15 amino acids. Germline CDR1 SEHNR, CDR2 FQNEAQ (reference sequence). The CDR3 nucleotides are TGTGCCAGCAGCTCCTTCGCAGTCGAGTACAATGAGCAGTTCTTC. Residues: CASSSFAVEYNEQFF.

The genes are TRBV11-3 and TRBJ2-7, with 11 bases lining up with TRBD2. The V and J ends lost 3 bases and 7 bases, in that order; junction bases with no gene match: 2. This CDR3 contains 13 residues. Germline-derived CDR1 and CDR2 are SGHNT and YENEEA. The CDR3 region has the DNA TGTGCCAGCAGCTTCCTAGCGGGAGGAGAGCAGTACTTC. Translation gives CASSFLAGGEQYF.

The rearrangement links TRBV29-1 to TRBJ2-2; D is uncertain. The CDR3 extends over 11 amino acids. V dropped 3 bases and J dropped 6 bases, with 5 bases sitting between them. Germline V gene sequence: CDR1 SQVTM, CDR2 ANQGSEA. CDR3 sequence reads: CSVDGAGELFF. The CDR3 DNA is TGCAGCGTTGATGGGGCCGGGGAGCTGTTTTTT.